A selection of T cell receptor beta chains follows, all from one sample in a study of blood T cell repertoires in COVID-19. Assay used: immunoSEQ multiplex PCR; TCRdb lists only in-frame clones, some missing. The table shows 490,000 or so clones, with roughly 90% occurring only once. The sequencing sample was made of PBMCs or T cells enriched from blood (not recorded which). These receptors were taken from a woman in her thirties or forties who had recovered from COVID-19. The CDR3 runs from the conserved cysteine through the conserved F or W. Fields, in order: D gene, clone size, V gene, J gene, CDR3 DNA, CDR3 protein. A D gene is named only where the DNA matches it firmly. Clone size, where shown, is once, few, many, or a class for clones that have expanded.

D gene: TRBD1
clone size: .
V gene: TRBV6-2/TRBV6-3
J gene: TRBJ1-2
CDR3 DNA: TGTGCCAGCAGTCGGGACAGGGAGAGAGGCTACACCTTC
CDR3 protein: CASSRDRERGYTF

D gene: .
clone size: .
V gene: TRBV11-3
J gene: TRBJ2-2
CDR3 DNA: TGTGCCAGCAGCTTAGGTTTCTCCCGAGGGGGGGAGCTGTTTTTT
CDR3 protein: CASSLGFSRGGELFF

D gene: .
clone size: .
V gene: TRBV30
J gene: TRBJ2-1
CDR3 DNA: TGTGCCTGGACCACGGGTTTTTTACCGAGCTCCTACAATGAGCAGTTCTTC
CDR3 protein: CAWTTGFLPSSYNEQFF

D gene: .
clone size: .
V gene: TRBV24-1
J gene: TRBJ2-7
CDR3 DNA: TGTGCCACCAGTGTCGGAGGCTCCTACGAGCAGTACTTC
CDR3 protein: CATSVGGSYEQYF

D gene: TRBD1
clone size: .
V gene: TRBV28
J gene: TRBJ2-7
CDR3 DNA: TGTGCCAGCAACTCAAGGGGGCGCCTCTACGAGCAGTACTTC
CDR3 protein: CASNSRGRLYEQYF

D gene: .
clone size: once
V gene: TRBV4-1
J gene: TRBJ2-1
CDR3 DNA: TGCGCCAGCAGCCAAGATTCCGGGTCCTACAATGAGCAGTTCTTC
CDR3 protein: CASSQDSGSYNEQFF

D gene: .
clone size: .
V gene: TRBV13
J gene: TRBJ2-1
CDR3 DNA: TGTGCCAGCAGCTTAAAAGCGGACTCCTACAATGAGCAGTTCTTC
CDR3 protein: CASSLKADSYNEQFF

D gene: .
clone size: .
V gene: TRBV14
J gene: TRBJ1-6
CDR3 DNA: TGTGCCAGCAGCTTTCGGACAGCTAATTCACCCCTCCACTTT
CDR3 protein: CASSFRTANSPLHF

D gene: .
clone size: .
V gene: TRBV7-9
J gene: TRBJ1-2
CDR3 DNA: TGTGCCAGCAGCCAACTACACAGCGGACGACACTATAACTATGGCTACACCTTC
CDR3 protein: CASSQLHSGRHYNYGYTF

D gene: TRBD1
clone size: .
V gene: TRBV5-1
J gene: TRBJ1-1
CDR3 DNA: TGCGCCAGCAGCCTGAAGACAGGGCTATTGAACACTGAAGCTTTCTTT
CDR3 protein: CASSLKTGLLNTEAFF

D gene: .
clone size: .
V gene: TRBV15
J gene: TRBJ1-2
CDR3 DNA: TGTGCCACCAGCAGAGGCACATCAAATCAAAACTATGGCTACACCTTC
CDR3 protein: CATSRGTSNQNYGYTF

D gene: TRBD1
clone size: .
V gene: TRBV7-9
J gene: TRBJ1-2
CDR3 DNA: TGTGCCAGCAGCCCGACAGGGGGCAGCGGCTATGGCTACACCTTC
CDR3 protein: CASSPTGGSGYGYTF

D gene: .
clone size: few
V gene: TRBV3-1/TRBV3-2
J gene: TRBJ2-2
CDR3 DNA: TGTGCCAGCAGCCGCTACCAACTAGATTCCGGGGAGCTGTTTTTT
CDR3 protein: CASSRYQLDSGELFF

D gene: TRBD1
clone size: .
V gene: TRBV9
J gene: TRBJ1-2
CDR3 DNA: TGTGCCAGCAGCGCAAACAGGGGTAACTATGGCTACACCTTC
CDR3 protein: CASSANRGNYGYTF

D gene: TRBD1
clone size: .
V gene: TRBV6-5
J gene: TRBJ2-7
CDR3 DNA: TGTGCCAGCAGAACTACAGGGGGCAGATCCTACGAGCAGTACTTC
CDR3 protein: CASRTTGGRSYEQYF

D gene: .
clone size: few
V gene: TRBV29-1
J gene: TRBJ1-1
CDR3 DNA: TGCAGCGTTGAAGCTTACAGGGACACTGAAGCTTTCTTT
CDR3 protein: CSVEAYRDTEAFF

D gene: TRBD2
clone size: .
V gene: TRBV5-4
J gene: TRBJ2-7
CDR3 DNA: TGTGCCAGCAGCTTGCTAGCGGGAAGGCCCAACTACGAGCAGTACTTC
CDR3 protein: CASSLLAGRPNYEQYF

D gene: .
clone size: .
V gene: TRBV7-2
J gene: TRBJ2-7
CDR3 DNA: TGTGCCAGCAGACTGACACGGGACACTTTCTACGAGCAGTACTTC
CDR3 protein: CASRLTRDTFYEQYF

D gene: .
clone size: .
V gene: TRBV29-1
J gene: TRBJ1-1
CDR3 DNA: TGCAGCGTGATCCTAGTGAACACTGAAGCTTTCTTT
CDR3 protein: CSVILVNTEAFF

D gene: .
clone size: .
V gene: TRBV7-2
J gene: TRBJ1-1
CDR3 DNA: TGTGCCAGCAGCTTATTACAGGGGAACACTGAAGCTTTCTTT
CDR3 protein: CASSLLQGNTEAFF